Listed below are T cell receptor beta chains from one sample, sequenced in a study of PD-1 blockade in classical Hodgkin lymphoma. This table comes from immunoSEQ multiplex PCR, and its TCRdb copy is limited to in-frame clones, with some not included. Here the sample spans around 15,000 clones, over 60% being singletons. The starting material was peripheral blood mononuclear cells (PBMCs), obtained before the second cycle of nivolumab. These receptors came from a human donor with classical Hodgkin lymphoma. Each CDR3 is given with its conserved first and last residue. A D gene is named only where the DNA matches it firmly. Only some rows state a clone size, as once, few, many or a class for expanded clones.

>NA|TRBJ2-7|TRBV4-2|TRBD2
CASSQDDPRTSGSPPIYEQYF
TGTGCCAGCAGCCAAGACGACCCTCGGACTAGCGGGAGTCCCCCGATCTACGAGCAGTACTTC
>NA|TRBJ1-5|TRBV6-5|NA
CASSNSYRVGNQPQHF
TGTGCCAGCAGTAACTCCTACAGGGTTGGCAATCAGCCCCAGCATTTT
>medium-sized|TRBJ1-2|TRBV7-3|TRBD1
CASSPSGTGLYGYTF
TGTGCCAGCAGCCCTTCCGGGACAGGGCTCTATGGCTACACCTTC
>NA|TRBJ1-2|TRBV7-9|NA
CASSLGGTATYGYTF
TGTGCCAGCAGCTTAGGAGGCACAGCAACATATGGCTACACCTTC
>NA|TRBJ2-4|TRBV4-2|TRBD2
CASSQPAGAGLAKNIQYF
TGTGCCAGCAGCCAACCCGCGGGAGCTGGGTTAGCCAAAAACATTCAGTACTTC
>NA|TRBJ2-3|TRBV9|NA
CASSVAGGQTDTQYF
TGTGCCAGCAGCGTAGCCGGAGGCCAAACAGATACGCAGTATTTT
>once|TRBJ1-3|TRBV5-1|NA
CASSLDSGNTIYF
TGCGCCAGCAGCTTGGACTCTGGAAACACCATATATTTT
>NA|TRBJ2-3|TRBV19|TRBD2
CASSILAGEGDTQYF
TGTGCCAGTAGTATACTAGCGGGAGAAGGAGATACGCAGTATTTT
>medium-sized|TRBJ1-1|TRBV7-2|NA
CASSLRRGTEAFF
TGTGCCAGCAGCTTAAGAAGGGGCACTGAAGCTTTCTTT
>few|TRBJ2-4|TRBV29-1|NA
CSAGRSSWGKNIQYF
TGCAGCGCCGGAAGGTCTAGCTGGGGCAAAAACATTCAGTACTTC
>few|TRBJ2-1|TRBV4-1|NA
CASSLLAGAPNEQFF
TGCGCCAGCAGCCTACTCGCGGGGGCGCCCAATGAGCAGTTCTTC
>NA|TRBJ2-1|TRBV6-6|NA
CASSPGDYLYNEQFF
TGTGCCAGCTCCCCAGGGGACTATTTATACAATGAGCAGTTCTTC
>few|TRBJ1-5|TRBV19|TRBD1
CASSPGQVGGLMINQPQHF
TGTGCCAGTAGTCCAGGACAGGTTGGGGGCCTTATGATCAATCAGCCCCAGCATTTT
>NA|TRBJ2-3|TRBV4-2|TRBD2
CASSQGLAGDLTDTQYF
TGTGCCAGCAGCCAAGGACTAGCGGGAGACCTCACAGATACGCAGTATTTT
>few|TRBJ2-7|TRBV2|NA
CASSLGGTPSYEQYF
TGTGCCAGCAGCCTTGGCGGGACCCCCTCCTACGAGCAGTACTTC
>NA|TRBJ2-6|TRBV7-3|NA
CASSSSDTGANVLTF
TGTGCCAGCAGCTCATCGGATACTGGGGCCAACGTCCTGACTTTC
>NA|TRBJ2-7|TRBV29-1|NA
CSGGPGSYEQYF
TGCAGTGGTGGTCCGGGGTCCTACGAGCAGTACTTC
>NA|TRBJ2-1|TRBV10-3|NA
CAISEGLSNEQFF
TGTGCCATCAGTGAAGGGCTCTCCAATGAGCAGTTCTTC
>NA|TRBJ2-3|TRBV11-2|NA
CASSLKSWGVDTQYF
TGTGCCAGCAGCTTAAAAAGCTGGGGGGTAGATACGCAGTATTTT
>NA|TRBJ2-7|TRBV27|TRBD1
CASSLPPTGGFAEQYF
TGTGCCAGCAGTTTACCCCCGACAGGGGGCTTCGCAGAGCAGTACTTC
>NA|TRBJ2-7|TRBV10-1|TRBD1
CASSESGQGAYEQYF
TGCGCCAGCAGTGAGTCCGGGCAGGGGGCCTACGAGCAGTACTTC
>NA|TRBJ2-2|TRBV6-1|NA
CASSEARGYTGELFF
TGTGCCAGCAGTGAAGCGCGGGGATACACCGGGGAGCTGTTTTTT
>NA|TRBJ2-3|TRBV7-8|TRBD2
CASSLARSGARSTDTQYF
TGTGCCAGCAGCTTAGCGCGGAGCGGGGCCCGTAGCACAGATACGCAGTATTTT
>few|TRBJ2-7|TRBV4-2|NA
CASSQTKTASYEQYF
TGTGCCAGCAGCCAGACTAAGACAGCATCCTACGAGCAGTACTTC
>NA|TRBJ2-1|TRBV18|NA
CASSPAPVSYNEQFF
TGTGCCAGCTCACCAGCCCCAGTTTCCTACAATGAGCAGTTCTTC
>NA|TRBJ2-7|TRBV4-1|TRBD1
CASSPFRGTENEQYF
TGCGCCAGCAGCCCCTTCCGAGGGACAGAGAACGAGCAGTACTTC
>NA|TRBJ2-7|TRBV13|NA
CASSLMAHEQYF
TGTGCCAGCAGCTTAATGGCCCACGAGCAGTACTTC
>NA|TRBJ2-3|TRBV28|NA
CASSLVGDTDTQYF
TGTGCCAGCAGTTTAGTGGGAGACACAGATACGCAGTATTTT
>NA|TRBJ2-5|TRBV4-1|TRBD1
CASSQYRQGGETQYF
TGCGCCAGCAGCCAATACAGACAGGGGGGCGAGACCCAGTACTTC
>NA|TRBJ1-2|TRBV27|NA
CASSWGGRRGSTSGYTF
TGTGCCAGCAGCTGGGGGGGCCGGAGGGGATCTACTTCTGGCTACACCTTC
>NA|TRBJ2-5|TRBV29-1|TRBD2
CSVASGNQETQYF
TGCAGCGTTGCTAGCGGGAACCAAGAGACCCAGTACTTC
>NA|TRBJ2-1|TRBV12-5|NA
CASAPRDSAYNEQFF
TGTGCTAGTGCCCCCCGGGACTCCGCCTACAATGAGCAGTTCTTC
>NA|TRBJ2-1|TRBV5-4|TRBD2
CASSSGLAGGLTYNEQFF
TGTGCCAGCAGCTCGGGACTAGCGGGAGGTTTAACCTACAATGAGCAGTTCTTC
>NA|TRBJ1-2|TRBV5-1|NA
CASSRTAYFNYGYTF
TGCGCCAGCAGCCGGACGGCCTACTTTAACTATGGCTACACCTTC
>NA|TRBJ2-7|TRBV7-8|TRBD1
CASSFGTGLYEQYF
TGTGCCAGCAGCTTCGGGACAGGGCTCTACGAGCAGTACTTC
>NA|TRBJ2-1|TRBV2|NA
CASRREHYNEQFF
TGTGCCAGCAGAAGGGAACACTACAATGAGCAGTTCTTC
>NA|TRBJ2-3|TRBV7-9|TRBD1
CASRPGGAGGAVDTQYF
TGTGCCAGCAGGCCAGGTGGGGCAGGGGGCGCCGTGGATACGCAGTATTTT
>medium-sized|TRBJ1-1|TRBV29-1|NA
CRGGTHTEAFF
TGCAGGGGAGGGACCCACACTGAAGCTTTCTTT
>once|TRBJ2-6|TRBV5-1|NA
CASSLEGSLYSGANVLTF
TGCGCCAGCAGCTTGGAAGGCAGCCTCTACTCTGGGGCCAACGTCCTGACTTTC
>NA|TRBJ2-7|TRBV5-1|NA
CASSYNTQRQVF
TGCGCCAGCAGCTACAACACCCAGAGACAGGTGTTC
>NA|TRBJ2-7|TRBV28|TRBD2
CASSLGSGTRSHYEQYF
TGTGCCAGCAGTCTGGGGTCCGGGACTAGATCCCACTACGAGCAGTACTTC
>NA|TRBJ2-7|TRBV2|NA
CASTQMVYEQYF
TGTGCCAGCACCCAAATGGTCTACGAGCAGTACTTC
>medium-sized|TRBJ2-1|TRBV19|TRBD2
CASSFGTSMNNEQFF
TGTGCCAGTAGTTTCGGGACTAGTATGAACAATGAGCAGTTCTTC
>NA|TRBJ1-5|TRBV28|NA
CASSQPGNQPQHF
TGTGCCAGCAGCCAGCCAGGTAACCAGCCCCAGCATTTT
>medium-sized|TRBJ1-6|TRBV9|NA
CASSVGKGSYNSPLHF
TGTGCCAGCAGCGTAGGAAAGGGATCCTATAATTCACCCCTCCACTTT
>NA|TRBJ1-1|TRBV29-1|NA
CSVERQGGTEAFF
TGCAGCGTTGAAAGGCAGGGTGGCACTGAAGCTTTCTTT